This T cell receptor (beta chain) appears in the sequencing data of a study of CXCR3-negative and CXCR3-positive naive CD8 T cells. With respect to this clonotype: Its antigen is not known.

Notes on the study in general: Naive cells used TRBV-TRBJ genes in much the same way whether CXCR3-negative or CXCR3-positive; memory cells did not.

The germline CDR1 and CDR2 sequences are SQVTM and ANQGSEA. The length of the CDR3 is 12 residues. UMI-labeled 5' RACE yielded the TRB cDNA libraries. From the 5' RACE reads, TCRdb lists one entry per CDR3 protein and no DNA. In all, the sample yields approximately 39,000 distinct CDR3 sequences. Every subset of CD8+ T cells was sorted in triplicate at approximately 300,000 cells each. The TCR was taken from a human donor in good health. Some clones in this sample may be carry-over from other donors' samples. The rearrangement links TRBV29-1 to TRBJ2-1; TCRdb gives TRBD1 as the D gene, but with no DNA this cannot be confirmed. The source material was memory CD8+ T cells from blood. CDR3 in amino acids: CSVGDWGMGGFF.